This entry concerns a single T cell receptor beta chain. Its target is not known. Sequence at one end of the junction differs from germline and may be a read error. A process of 5'RACE template switching, which added a universal primer site and UMIs, was used to make TCR cDNA. TCRdb reanalysed the 5' RACE reads using MiXCR and keeps one entry per CDR3 protein. The table records some 160,000 distinct CDR3 sequences, around 9.7% of them present only once. This entry belongs to a study of T cells after yellow fever vaccination. General study findings and limits: A small proportion of clonotypes was detected in both the CD4 and CD8 compartments.

The sample consisted of CD8+ T cells sorted from PBMCs, taken 45 days after the yellow fever booster vaccination. The TCR comes from a young man who received the YFV17D yellow fever vaccine.

CDR3 DNA sequence: TGTGCCAGCAGTTCGCAAACCGCGGGACTAAAGGACTTC. This sequence encodes CASSSQTAGLKDF. The chain joins TRBV27 to TRBJ2-7; 7 bases match TRBD2. The CDR3 runs 13 residues. From germline, CDR1 is MNHEY and CDR2 SMNVEV (reference sequence).